This T cell receptor beta chain was recorded in a study of blood T cell repertoires in COVID-19. Study in general: Some COVID-19 samples were acute and others convalescent; all came from the United States, Italy and Spain. Sources were T cells, B-cell-depleted T cells, or PBMCs; the material itself was cDNA or gDNA.

The authors' processing: Reference gene primer amplification gave nucleated cell count estimates. Clones were read by immunoSEQ multiplex PCR, and TCRdb kept only the in-frame ones, dropping some. The V and J calls and the clone size are those of that table, but D and trimming were determined from the DNA. Of tens of thousands of clones in the sample, over 65% were seen once. The CDR3 runs to 15 residues. CDR1 LGHDT and CDR2 YNNKEL come from the germline V gene (reference sequence). The V and J ends lost 4 bases and 0 bases, in that order; junction bases with no gene match: 2. Seattle patients were enrolled while actively infected and followed longitudinally.

This clonotype was obtained from a man in his 70s with COVID-19, enrolled during active disease. This chain links TRBV3-1 (or the pseudogene TRBV3-2) with TRBJ2-2, with 7 bases fitting TRBD2. The sample taken for sequencing was peripheral blood. The CDR3 DNA sequence: TGTGCCAGCAGCCCCAGCGGGGCGAACACCGGGGAGCTGTTTTTT. Translation gives CASSPSGANTGELFF.